These T cell receptor beta chains were read from a single sample in a study of blood T cell repertoires in COVID-19. Clones were sequenced by immunoSEQ multiplex PCR, and TCRdb holds only the in-frame ones, with some missing. In the table there are about 330,000 clones, roughly 90% of which are singletons. Specimen: PBMCs or T cells enriched from blood (not recorded which). These receptor sequences come from a woman aged 25 to 39 who had recovered from COVID-19. Each CDR3 is given with its conserved first and last residue. A D gene is named only where the DNA matches it firmly. Where a row states a size, it is once, few, many or the class of an expanded clone; other rows omit it.

abundance	d_gene	j_gene	v_gene	CDR3nt	CDR3aa
-	-	TRBJ2-5	TRBV29-1	TGCAGCGTTGAAGCGGGGCTCGGGGAGGCCCGGGAGACCCAGTACTTC	CSVEAGLGEARETQYF
-	TRBD2	TRBJ2-5	TRBV7-9	TGTGCCAGCACCTCCTTTAGCGGGGGTGAGGAGACCCAGTACTTC	CASTSFSGGEETQYF
-	TRBD1	TRBJ1-4	TRBV27	TGTGCCAGCAGTGTGGACAGGGGAAGCGAAAAACTGTTTTTT	CASSVDRGSEKLFF
-	TRBD1	TRBJ1-5	TRBV5-8	TGTGCCAGCAGCTCCCGACAGGGTCAGAATCAGCCCCAGCATTTT	CASSSRQGQNQPQHF
once	-	TRBJ2-1	TRBV28	TGTGCCAGCAGTTTTCGCGGGGGCCGGTCCTATGAGCAGTTCTTC	CASSFRGGRSYEQFF
-	-	TRBJ1-6	TRBV5-4	TGTGCCAGCAGCCAAGGAGGAGGGCCCTATAATTCACCCCTCCACTTT	CASSQGGGPYNSPLHF
few	TRBD1	TRBJ2-2	TRBV5-1	TGCGCCAGCAGGCCGACAGGGTCCGCGAACACCGGGGAGCTGTTTTTT	CASRPTGSANTGELFF
-	TRBD1	TRBJ2-7	TRBV7-9	TGTGCCAGCAGTTTGGCCCGGGGGACAGGGGCCTCCGAGCAGTACTTC	CASSLARGTGASEQYF
-	-	TRBJ1-5	TRBV7-9	TGTGCCAGCAGCCCAACAGGGAGCCAGCCCCAGCATTTT	CASSPTGSQPQHF
-	TRBD1	TRBJ1-1	TRBV7-2	TGTGCCAGCAGCGCTGATCCGCAGGGGGACACTGAAGCTTTCTTT	CASSADPQGDTEAFF
once	-	TRBJ2-4	TRBV19	TGTGCCAGTAGGGCCCGGGACTGGCCCTTTCAGTACTTC	CASRARDWPFQYF
few	TRBD1	TRBJ2-3	TRBV7-9	TGTGCCAGCAGCTCTCCGAGACCGGGACAGGGGGCGAGAACAGATACGCAGTATTTT	CASSSPRPGQGARTDTQYF
-	TRBD1	TRBJ2-7	TRBV5-5	TGTGCCAGCACCTCCTCCGGGACAGGGACCTACGAGCAGTACTTC	CASTSSGTGTYEQYF
-	-	TRBJ2-5	TRBV9	TGTGCCAGCAGCGCGGGGGGCTCCAGGGAGACCCAGTACTTC	CASSAGGSRETQYF
-	TRBD2	TRBJ2-3	TRBV9	TGTGCCAGCAGTATTAGCGGGAGGCTCACAGATACGCAGTATTTT	CASSISGRLTDTQYF
once	-	TRBJ2-5	TRBV15	TGTGCCACCAGCAGAGATATTAGGCGGGGCGGAGAGACCCAGTACTTC	CATSRDIRRGGETQYF
-	-	TRBJ2-7	TRBV10-1	TGCGCCAGCAGTCGGGGCCAGGGACACTACGAGCAGTACTTC	CASSRGQGHYEQYF
-	-	TRBJ2-5	TRBV9	TGTGCCAGCAGCCTCGGGACTGTGGAGACCCAGTACTTC	CASSLGTVETQYF
-	-	TRBJ1-3	TRBV7-9	TGTGCCAGCAGCTTCGAGGCAAGCTCTGGAAACACCATATATTTT	CASSFEASSGNTIYF
-	-	TRBJ2-2	TRBV21-1	TGTGCCAGCAGCCTACGTGGGGTCACGGGGAGCTTGTGTCTCCGGGTGCTGTTTTTT	CASSLRGVTGSLCLRVLFF
-	-	TRBJ1-1	TRBV5-1	TGCGCCAGCAGCTTGTCAGGGGCTCAGAACACTGAAGCTTTCTTT	CASSLSGAQNTEAFF
once	-	TRBJ1-2	TRBV28	TGTGCCAGCTTACAACCAAACTATGGCTACACCTTC	CASLQPNYGYTF
-	-	TRBJ1-5	TRBV28	TGTGCCAGCAGTTTGGGGGGTACGGCAGTAAATCAGCCCCAGCATTTT	CASSLGGTAVNQPQHF
-	TRBD1	TRBJ2-1	TRBV4-1	TGCGCCAGCAGCCAGGCCGGGACAGGGGGCCTCGGGAGGAATGAGCAGTTCTTC	CASSQAGTGGLGRNEQFF
-	-	TRBJ2-1	TRBV28	TGTGCCAGCAGTTTATGGGACAACAATGAGCAGTTCTTC	CASSLWDNNEQFF
once	TRBD1	TRBJ1-6	TRBV6-1	TGTGCCAGCAGTGAAATCACAGGGGCTAATTCACCCCTCCACTTT	CASSEITGANSPLHF
-	TRBD1	TRBJ1-2	TRBV19	TGTGCCAGTAGTCGCCTCGGACAGGGGGATGGCTACACCTTC	CASSRLGQGDGYTF
-	-	TRBJ2-2	TRBV5-1	TGCGCCAGCAGCTTGGACGGAGCTTCGGGCACCGGGGAGCTGTTTTTT	CASSLDGASGTGELFF
-	TRBD1	TRBJ2-7	TRBV7-9	TGTGCCAGCAGCCCGATACACAGGGGGTTAAGTTCCTACGAGCAGTACTTC	CASSPIHRGLSSYEQYF
-	TRBD1	TRBJ2-2	TRBV6-2/TRBV6-3	TGTGCCAGCAGTTACACAAGACAGGGGGGGTACACCGGGGAGCTGTTTTTT	CASSYTRQGGYTGELFF
-	-	TRBJ2-1	TRBV7-6	TGTGCCAGCAGCTTACGAGCCGCGGGGGCTACCACTAACAATGAGCAGTTCTTC	CASSLRAAGATTNNEQFF
-	TRBD1	TRBJ1-6	TRBV28	TGTGCCAGCAGTCCCGGGACAGGGGTTTCACCCCTCCACTTT	CASSPGTGVSPLHF
-	-	TRBJ2-2	TRBV6-2/TRBV6-3	TGTGCCAGCAGTAGACCCGGGACTTCGAACACCGGGGAGCTGTTTTTT	CASSRPGTSNTGELFF
-	TRBD1	TRBJ1-6	TRBV4-3	TGCGCCAGCAGCCAAGAGCTGGGACAGGGAGGTTCACCCCTCCACTTT	CASSQELGQGGSPLHF
-	-	TRBJ2-7	TRBV18	TGTGCCAGCTCACGACTCGGCGGGGCCGCCTACGAGCAGTACTTC	CASSRLGGAAYEQYF
-	TRBD1	TRBJ2-7	TRBV2	TGTGCCAGCAGTGAATCCGGACAGGCCACCTACGAGCAGTACTTC	CASSESGQATYEQYF
-	TRBD1	TRBJ1-1	TRBV5-1	TGCGCCAGCAGCTTGCCAGGACAGGTGAACACTGAAGCTTTCTTT	CASSLPGQVNTEAFF
-	TRBD2	TRBJ2-5	TRBV5-1	TGCGCCAGCAGCTTGGGCCTAGCGGGGGGGCCAGAGACCCAGTACTTC	CASSLGLAGGPETQYF
-	TRBD1	TRBJ2-7	TRBV5-1	TGCGCCAGCAGACCCGGGACAGGGGGCCGAGCGGGTTTTACCTACGAGCAGTACTTC	CASRPGTGGRAGFTYEQYF
-	-	TRBJ1-1	TRBV7-6	TGTGCCAGCAGCCGCAGCCGGGAGACGAACACTGAAGCTTTCTTT	CASSRSRETNTEAFF
-	TRBD1	TRBJ1-2	TRBV7-2	TGTGCCAGCAGCCCCCCCGGGACAGGAGTCTACACCTTC	CASSPPGTGVYTF
-	TRBD2	TRBJ2-7	TRBV7-9	TGTGCCAGCAGCTTCAATCTAGCGGGGGGGAACGAGCAGTACTTC	CASSFNLAGGNEQYF
-	-	TRBJ1-2	TRBV7-2	TGTGCCAGCAGCTTAGACAGGGATTATGGCTACACCTTC	CASSLDRDYGYTF
-	-	TRBJ1-3	TRBV14	TGTGCCAGCAGCGAAAGACGGACAGAGTCTGGAAACACCATATATTTT	CASSERRTESGNTIYF
few	-	TRBJ1-1	TRBV28	TGTGCCAGCATCCCCATCCCTCCCACAGGGTGGAACACTGAAGCTTTCTTT	CASIPIPPTGWNTEAFF
-	-	TRBJ2-1	TRBV29-1	TGCAGCGTTGATCCTACAGGAGCTGCGTTCTTC	CSVDPTGAAFF